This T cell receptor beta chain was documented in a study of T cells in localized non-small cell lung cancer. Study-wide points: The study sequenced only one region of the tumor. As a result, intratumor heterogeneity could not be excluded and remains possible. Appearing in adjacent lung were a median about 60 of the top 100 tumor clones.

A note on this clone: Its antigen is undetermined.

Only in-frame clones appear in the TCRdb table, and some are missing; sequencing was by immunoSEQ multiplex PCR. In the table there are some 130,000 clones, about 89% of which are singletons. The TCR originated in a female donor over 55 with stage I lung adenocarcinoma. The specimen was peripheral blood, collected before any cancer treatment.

CDR3 in DNA: TGTGCCAGCAGCTTAGGCACTACCCAGGAGACCCAGTACTTC. As protein: CASSLGTTQETQYF. This chain links TRBV7-2 with TRBJ2-5; the D is unclear. The CDR3 has 14 amino acids. V shed 1 base and J shed 5 bases, with 11 bases lying between them. Germline-derived CDR1 and CDR2 are SGHTA and FQGNSA.